This TCR beta chain was sequenced in a study of blood T cells in healthy people across ages. Turning to the study itself: In model experiments, template switching was able to capture about one barcoded beta molecule for every two T cells that were present.

Caucasian individuals from Russia who were healthy and aged roughly 6 to 95 acted as donors. A second roughly 7 to 12 cycle PCR used barcoded and J-beta primers. Each cDNA molecule was tagged by a template-switch adaptor with 12 random nucleotides. One entry per CDR3 protein results from TCRdb running MiXCR on the 5' RACE reads. The repertoire has hundreds of thousands of distinct CDR3 sequences, 29% of them found once; the top ten carry roughly 17%. This clonotype showed up many times. Antigen specificity is unknown. V lost 3 bases and J lost 1; bases outside the gene matches: 3. From germline, CDR1 is MGHDK and CDR2 SYGVNS. This CDR3 comprises 15 residues. Findings and limits, study-wide: Long-lived donors exceeded aged donors in naive CD4+ cells and diversity.

The sequenced sample was blood. The receptor comes from a woman aged 80 or over in good health. The genes are TRBV25-1 and TRBJ1-5; 7 bases line up with TRBD1. CDR3 nucleotides: TGTGCCAGCAGTGAGAGGGGGCCGAGCAATCAGCCCCAGCATTTT. Translated: CASSERGPSNQPQHF.